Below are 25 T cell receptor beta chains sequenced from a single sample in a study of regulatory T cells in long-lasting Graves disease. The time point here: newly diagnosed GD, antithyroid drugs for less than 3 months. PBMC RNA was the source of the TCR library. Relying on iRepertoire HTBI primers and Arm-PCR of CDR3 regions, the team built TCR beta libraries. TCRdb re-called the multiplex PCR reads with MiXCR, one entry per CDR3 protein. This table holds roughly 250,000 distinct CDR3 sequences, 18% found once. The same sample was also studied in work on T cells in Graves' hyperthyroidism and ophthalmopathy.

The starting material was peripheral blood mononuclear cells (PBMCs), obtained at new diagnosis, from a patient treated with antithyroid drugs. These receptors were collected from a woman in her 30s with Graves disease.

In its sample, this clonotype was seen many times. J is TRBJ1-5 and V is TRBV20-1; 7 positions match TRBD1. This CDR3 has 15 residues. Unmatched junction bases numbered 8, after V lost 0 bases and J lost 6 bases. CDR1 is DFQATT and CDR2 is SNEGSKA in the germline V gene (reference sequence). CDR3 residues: CSARDLGQGVQPQHF. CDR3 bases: TGCAGTGCTAGAGATCTCGGGCAGGGGGTTCAGCCCCAGCATTTT.

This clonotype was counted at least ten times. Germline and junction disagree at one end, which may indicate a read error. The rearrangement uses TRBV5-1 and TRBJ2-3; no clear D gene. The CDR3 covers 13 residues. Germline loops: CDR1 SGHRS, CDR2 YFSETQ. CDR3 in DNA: TGTGCCAGCAGTTTCTCTTCCCCAGATACGCAGTATTTT. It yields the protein CASSFSSPDTQYF.

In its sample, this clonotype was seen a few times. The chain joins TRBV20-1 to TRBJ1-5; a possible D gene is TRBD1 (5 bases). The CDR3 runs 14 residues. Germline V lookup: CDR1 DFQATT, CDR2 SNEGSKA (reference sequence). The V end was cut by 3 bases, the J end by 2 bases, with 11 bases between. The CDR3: CSARGQGGNQPQHF. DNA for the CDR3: TGCAGTGCTAGGGGCCAGGGAGGCAATCAGCCCCAGCATTTT.

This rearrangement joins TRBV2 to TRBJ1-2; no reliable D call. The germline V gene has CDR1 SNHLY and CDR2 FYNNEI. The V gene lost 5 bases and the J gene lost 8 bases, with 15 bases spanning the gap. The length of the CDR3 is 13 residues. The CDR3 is CASSNMGPSGYTF. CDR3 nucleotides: TGTGCCAGCAGTAACATGGGCCCTTCAGGCTACACCTTC. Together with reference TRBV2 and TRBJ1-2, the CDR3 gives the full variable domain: EPEVTQTPSHQVTQMGQEVILRCVPISNHLYFYWYRQILGQKVEFLVSFYNNEISEKSEIFDDQFSVERPDGSNFTLKIRSTKLEDSAMYFCASSNMGPSGYTFGSGTRLTVV.

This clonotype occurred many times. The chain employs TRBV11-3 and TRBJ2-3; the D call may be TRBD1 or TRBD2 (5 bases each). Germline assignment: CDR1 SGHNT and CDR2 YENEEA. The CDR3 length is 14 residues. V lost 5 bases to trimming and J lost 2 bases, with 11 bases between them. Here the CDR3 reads CASSRDADTDTQYF. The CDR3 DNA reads TGTGCCAGCAGCCGGGACGCGGACACAGATACGCAGTATTTT.

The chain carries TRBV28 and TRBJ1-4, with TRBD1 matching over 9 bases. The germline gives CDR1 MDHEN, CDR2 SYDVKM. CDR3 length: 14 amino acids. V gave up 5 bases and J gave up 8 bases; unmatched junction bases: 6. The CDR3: CASSPRTGEEKLFF. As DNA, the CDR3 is TGTGCCAGCAGTCCAAGGACAGGGGAGGAAAAACTGTTTTTT.

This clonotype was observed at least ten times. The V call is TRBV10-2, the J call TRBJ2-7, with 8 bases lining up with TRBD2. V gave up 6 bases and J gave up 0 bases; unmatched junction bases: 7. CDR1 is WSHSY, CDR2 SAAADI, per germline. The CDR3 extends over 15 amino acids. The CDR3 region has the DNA TGCGCCAGCAGGGCGGGAGGAGTCGGCTCCTACGAGCAGTACTTC. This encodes CASRAGGVGSYEQYF.

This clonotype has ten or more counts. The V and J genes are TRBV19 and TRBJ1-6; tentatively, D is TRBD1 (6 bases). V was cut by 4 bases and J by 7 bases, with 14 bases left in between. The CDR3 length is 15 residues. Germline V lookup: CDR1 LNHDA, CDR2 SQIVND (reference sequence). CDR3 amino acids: CASSKRQDENSPLHF. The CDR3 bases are TGTGCCAGTAGTAAAAGACAGGATGAGAATTCACCCCTCCACTTT.

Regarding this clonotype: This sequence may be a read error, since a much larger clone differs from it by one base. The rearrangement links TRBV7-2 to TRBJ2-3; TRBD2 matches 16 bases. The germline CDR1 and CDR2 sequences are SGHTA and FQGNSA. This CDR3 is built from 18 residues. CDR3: CASRGLAGGPGLTDTRYF. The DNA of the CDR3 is TGTGCCAGCAGGGGACTAGCGGGGGGGCCAGGTTTGACAGATACGCGGTATTTT. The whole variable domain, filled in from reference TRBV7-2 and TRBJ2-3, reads GAGVSQSPSNKVTEKGKDVELRCDPISGHTALYWYRQSLGQGLEFLIYFQGNSAPDKSGLPSDRFSAERTGGSVSTLTIQRTQQEDSAVYLCASRGLAGGPGLTDTRYFGPGTRLTVL.

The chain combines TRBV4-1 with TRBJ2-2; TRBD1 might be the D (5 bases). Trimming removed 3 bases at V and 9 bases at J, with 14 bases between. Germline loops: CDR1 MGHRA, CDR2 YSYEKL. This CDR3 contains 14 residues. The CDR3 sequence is CASSQADNRRELFF. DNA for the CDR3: TGCGCCAGCAGCCAGGCGGACAACCGAAGGGAGCTGTTTTTT.

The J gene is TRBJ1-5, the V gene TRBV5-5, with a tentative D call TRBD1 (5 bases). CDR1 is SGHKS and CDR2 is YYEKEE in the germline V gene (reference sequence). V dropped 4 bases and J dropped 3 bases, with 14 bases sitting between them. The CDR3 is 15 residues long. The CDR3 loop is CASSTGTGTNQPQHF. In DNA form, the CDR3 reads TGTGCCAGCAGCACCGGGACGGGGACCAATCAGCCCCAGCATTTT.

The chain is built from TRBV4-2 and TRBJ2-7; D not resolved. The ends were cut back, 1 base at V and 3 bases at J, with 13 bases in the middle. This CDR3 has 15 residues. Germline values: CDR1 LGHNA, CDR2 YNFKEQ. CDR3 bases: TGTGCCAGCAGCCAAGCTATTCCAGGTCTCTACGAGCAGTACTTC. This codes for CASSQAIPGLYEQYF.

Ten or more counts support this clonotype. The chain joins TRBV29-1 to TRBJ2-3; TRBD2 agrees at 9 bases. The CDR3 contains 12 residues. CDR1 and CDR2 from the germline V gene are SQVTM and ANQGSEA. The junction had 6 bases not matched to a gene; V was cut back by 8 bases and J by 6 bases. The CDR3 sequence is CSSAGGRDTQYF. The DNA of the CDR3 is TGCAGCTCGGCGGGGGGGAGGGATACGCAGTATTTT.

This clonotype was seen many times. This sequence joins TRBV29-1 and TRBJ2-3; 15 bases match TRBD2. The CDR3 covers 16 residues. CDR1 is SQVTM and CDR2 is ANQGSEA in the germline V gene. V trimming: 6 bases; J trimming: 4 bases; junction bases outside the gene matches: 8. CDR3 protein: CSVEPRTSGGADTQYF. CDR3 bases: TGCAGCGTGGAACCCCGGACTAGCGGGGGGGCAGATACGCAGTATTTT.

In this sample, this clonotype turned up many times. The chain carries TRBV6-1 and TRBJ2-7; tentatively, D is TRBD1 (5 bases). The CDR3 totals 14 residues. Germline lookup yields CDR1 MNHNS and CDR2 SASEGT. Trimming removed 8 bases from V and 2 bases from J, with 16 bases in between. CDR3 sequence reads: CASQTAPYTYEQYF. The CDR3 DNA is TGTGCCAGCCAGACAGCGCCCTATACCTACGAGCAGTACTTC.

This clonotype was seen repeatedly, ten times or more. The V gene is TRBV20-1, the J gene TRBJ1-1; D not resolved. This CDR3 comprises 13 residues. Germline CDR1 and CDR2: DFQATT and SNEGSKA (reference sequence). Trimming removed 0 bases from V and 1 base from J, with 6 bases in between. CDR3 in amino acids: CSARDDPNTEAFF. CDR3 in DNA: TGCAGTGCTAGAGACGACCCGAACACTGAAGCTTTCTTT.

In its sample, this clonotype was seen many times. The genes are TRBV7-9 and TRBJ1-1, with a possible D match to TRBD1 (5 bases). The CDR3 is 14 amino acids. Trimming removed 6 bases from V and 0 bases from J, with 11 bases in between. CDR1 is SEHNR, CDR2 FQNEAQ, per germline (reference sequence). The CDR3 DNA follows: TGTGCCAGCAGTTTTGGGACGGTGAACACTGAAGCTTTCTTT. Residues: CASSFGTVNTEAFF. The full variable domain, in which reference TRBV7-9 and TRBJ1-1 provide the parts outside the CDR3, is DTGVSQNPRHKITKRGQNVTFRCDPISEHNRLYWYRQTLGQGPEFLTYFQNEAQLEKSRLLSDRFSAERPKGSFSTLEIQRTEQGDSAMYLCASSFGTVNTEAFFGQGTRLTVV.

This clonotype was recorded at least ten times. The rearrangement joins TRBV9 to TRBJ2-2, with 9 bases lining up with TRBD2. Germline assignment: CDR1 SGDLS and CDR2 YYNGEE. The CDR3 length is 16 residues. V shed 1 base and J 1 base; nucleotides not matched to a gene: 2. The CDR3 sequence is CASSVRSGGNTGELFF. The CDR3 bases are TGTGCCAGCAGCGTACGTAGCGGGGGGAACACCGGGGAGCTGTTTTTT.

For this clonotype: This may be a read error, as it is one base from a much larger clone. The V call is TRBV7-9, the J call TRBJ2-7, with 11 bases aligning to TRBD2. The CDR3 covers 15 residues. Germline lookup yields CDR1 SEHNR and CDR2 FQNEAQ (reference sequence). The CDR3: CAGSASGGRSYEQYF. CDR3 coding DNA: TGTGCCGGCAGCGCTAGCGGGGGGCGCTCCTACGAGCAGTACTTC.

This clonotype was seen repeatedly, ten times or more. CDR3 DNA sequence: TGTGCCAGCGTAACCGGGACAGGGACTCGGCCCCAGCATTTT. Translated: CASVTGTGTRPQHF. This chain connects TRBV19 to TRBJ1-5; 9 nucleotides match TRBD1. Germline assignment: CDR1 LNHDA and CDR2 SQIVND (reference sequence). V gave up 9 bases and J gave up 9 bases; unmatched junction bases: 12. The CDR3 has 14 residues.

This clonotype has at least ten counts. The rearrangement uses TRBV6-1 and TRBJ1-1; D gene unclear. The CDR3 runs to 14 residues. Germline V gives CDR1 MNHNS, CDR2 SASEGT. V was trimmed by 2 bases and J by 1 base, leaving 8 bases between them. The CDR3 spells CASSESRGNTEAFF. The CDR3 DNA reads TGTGCCAGCAGTGAAAGCCGGGGGAACACTGAAGCTTTCTTT.

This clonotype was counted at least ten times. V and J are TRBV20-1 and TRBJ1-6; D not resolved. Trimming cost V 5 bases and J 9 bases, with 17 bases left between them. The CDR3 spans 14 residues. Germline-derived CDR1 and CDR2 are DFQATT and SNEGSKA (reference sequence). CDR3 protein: CSALDQKKVSPLHF. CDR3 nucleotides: TGCAGTGCTCTAGACCAGAAGAAGGTTTCACCCCTCCACTTT.

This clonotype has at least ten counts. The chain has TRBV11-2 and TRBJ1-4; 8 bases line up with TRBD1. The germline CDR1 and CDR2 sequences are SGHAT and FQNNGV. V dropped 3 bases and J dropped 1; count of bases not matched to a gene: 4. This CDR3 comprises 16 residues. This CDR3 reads CASSLGTGGTNEKLFF. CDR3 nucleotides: TGTGCCAGCAGCTTGGGAACAGGGGGAACTAATGAAAAACTGTTTTTT.

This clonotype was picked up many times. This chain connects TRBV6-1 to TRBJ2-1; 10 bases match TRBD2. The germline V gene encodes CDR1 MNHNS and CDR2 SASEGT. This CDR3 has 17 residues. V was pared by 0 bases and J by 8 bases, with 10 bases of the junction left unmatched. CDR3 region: CASSEAPGSGGAYEQFF. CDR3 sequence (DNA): TGTGCCAGCAGTGAAGCACCTGGAAGCGGGGGGGCGTATGAGCAGTTCTTC.

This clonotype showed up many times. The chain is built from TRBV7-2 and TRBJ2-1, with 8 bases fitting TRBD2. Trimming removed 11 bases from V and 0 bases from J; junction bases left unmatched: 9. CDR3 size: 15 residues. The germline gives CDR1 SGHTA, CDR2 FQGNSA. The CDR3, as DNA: TGTGCCTCCCGCCCGGGAGGGAGCTCCTACAATGAGCAGTTCTTC. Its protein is CASRPGGSSYNEQFF.